This entry is about one T cell receptor (beta chain). The antigen is undetermined. This sample was taken from a study of cytomegalovirus exposure and HLA in healthy donors. Germline CDR1 and CDR2: MNHNS and SASEGT. This CDR3 contains 15 residues. The V and J ends lost 2 bases and 3 bases, in that order; junction bases with no gene match: 5. The study's findings and limits: Clonal expansion, a later analysis showed, was greater in HLA-associated TCR beta chains than in equally common others.

The PCR ran on 60 Vbeta and 13 Jbeta primers. Measured with immunoSEQ multiplex PCR; TCRdb has only the in-frame clones, and not every one. This sample's table has 120,000 to 150,000 clones. The source material was PBMCs. This clonotype was obtained from a woman between 45 and 60 years old in good health and CMV-seronegative. J is TRBJ1-1 and V is TRBV6-1, with TRBD1 matching over 8 bases. The CDR3 here is CASSESYRGDTEAFF. The CDR3 nucleotides are TGTGCCAGCAGTGAAAGCTACAGGGGGGACACTGAAGCTTTCTTT.